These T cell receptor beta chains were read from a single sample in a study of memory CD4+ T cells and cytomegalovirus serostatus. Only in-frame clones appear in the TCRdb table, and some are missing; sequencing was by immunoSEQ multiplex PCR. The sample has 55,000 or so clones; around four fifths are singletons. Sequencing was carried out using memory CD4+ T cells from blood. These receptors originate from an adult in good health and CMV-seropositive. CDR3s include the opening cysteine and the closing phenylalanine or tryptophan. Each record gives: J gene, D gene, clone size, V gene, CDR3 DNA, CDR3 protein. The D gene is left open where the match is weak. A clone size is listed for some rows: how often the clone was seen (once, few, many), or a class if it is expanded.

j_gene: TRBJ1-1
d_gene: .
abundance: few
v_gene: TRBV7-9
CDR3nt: TGTGCCAGCAGAAACCGGGGGAACACTGAAGCTTTCTTT
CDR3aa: CASRNRGNTEAFF

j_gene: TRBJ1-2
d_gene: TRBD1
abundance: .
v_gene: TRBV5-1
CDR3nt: TGCGCCAGCAGCCACGTCCCGGGACAGGGGGCTGGCTATGGCTACACCTTC
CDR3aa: CASSHVPGQGAGYGYTF

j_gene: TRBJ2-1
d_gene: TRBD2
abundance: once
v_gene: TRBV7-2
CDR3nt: TGTGCCAGCCGACACGGAAGCGGGAACAATGAGCAGTTCTTC
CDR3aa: CASRHGSGNNEQFF

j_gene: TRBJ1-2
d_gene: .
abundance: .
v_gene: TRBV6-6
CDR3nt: TGTGCCAGCAGACTCGACATCGGGGGCGGCTACACCTTC
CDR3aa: CASRLDIGGGYTF

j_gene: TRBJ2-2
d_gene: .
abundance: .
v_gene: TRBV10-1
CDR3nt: TGCGCCAGCAGTGTGGTCAGAACCGGGGAGCTGTTTTTT
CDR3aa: CASSVVRTGELFF

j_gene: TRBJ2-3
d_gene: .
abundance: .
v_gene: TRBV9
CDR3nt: TGTGCCAGCAGCGTCTCCTCCGAGGGTACGCAGTATTTT
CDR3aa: CASSVSSEGTQYF

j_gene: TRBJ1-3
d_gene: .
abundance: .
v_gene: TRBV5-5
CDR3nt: TGTGCCAGCAGCTTTACAGCAACCTCTGGAAACACCATATATTTT
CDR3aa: CASSFTATSGNTIYF

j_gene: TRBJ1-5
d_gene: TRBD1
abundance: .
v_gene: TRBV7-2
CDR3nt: TGTGCCAGCAGCTTCAGACAGGGGAGTCAGCCCCAGCATTTT
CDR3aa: CASSFRQGSQPQHF

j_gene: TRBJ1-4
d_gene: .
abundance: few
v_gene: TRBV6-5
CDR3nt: TGTGCCAGCAGTTACACCATCAGACAGGATGAAAAACTGTTTTTT
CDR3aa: CASSYTIRQDEKLFF

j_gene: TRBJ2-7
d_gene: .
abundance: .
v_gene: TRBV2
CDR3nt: TGTGCCAGCACCCCCGGAGGGTCAGCGATGCCTAACGAGCAGTACTTC
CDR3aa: CASTPGGSAMPNEQYF

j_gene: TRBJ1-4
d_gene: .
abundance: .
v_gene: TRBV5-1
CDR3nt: TGCGCCAGCAGCTTGGGACCGATTAATGAAAAACTGTTTTTT
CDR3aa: CASSLGPINEKLFF

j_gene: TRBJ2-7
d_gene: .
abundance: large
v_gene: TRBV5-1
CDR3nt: TGCGCCAGCAGCGCGGACTTGCCCTACGAGCAGTACTTC
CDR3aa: CASSADLPYEQYF

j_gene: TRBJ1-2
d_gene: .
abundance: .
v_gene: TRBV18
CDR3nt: TGTGCCAGCTCTCATGGGAGGGCGCCTGAAAGCTACACCTTC
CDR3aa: CASSHGRAPESYTF

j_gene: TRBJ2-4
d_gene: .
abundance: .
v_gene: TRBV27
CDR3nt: TGTGCCAGCAGAGGGCCTATACTCTTCAAAAACATTCAGTACTTC
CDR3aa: CASRGPILFKNIQYF

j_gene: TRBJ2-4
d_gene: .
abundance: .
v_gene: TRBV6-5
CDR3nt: TGTGCCAGCAGTTATGCCGGAGGACAAAACATTCAGTACTTC
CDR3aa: CASSYAGGQNIQYF

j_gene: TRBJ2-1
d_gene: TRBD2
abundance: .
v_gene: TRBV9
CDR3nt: TGTGCCAGCAGCCCCCGGGGGGAGCTAATCAATGAGCAGTTCTTC
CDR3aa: CASSPRGELINEQFF

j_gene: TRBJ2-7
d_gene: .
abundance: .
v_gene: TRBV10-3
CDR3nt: TGTGCCATCAATGGGGGGCTGGGTGAGCAGTACTTC
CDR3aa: CAINGGLGEQYF

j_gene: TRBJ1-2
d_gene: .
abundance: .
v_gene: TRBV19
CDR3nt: TGTGCCAGTAGGCCCCAGGTAGCTAACTATGGCTACACCTTC
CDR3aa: CASRPQVANYGYTF

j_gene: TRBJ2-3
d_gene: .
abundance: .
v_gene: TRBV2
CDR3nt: TGTGCCAGCAGAGACCTCGGGGGCCGTGCAGATACGCAGTATTTT
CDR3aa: CASRDLGGRADTQYF

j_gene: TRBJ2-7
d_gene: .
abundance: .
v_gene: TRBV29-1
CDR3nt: TGCAGCGCCGGATTCGGGGGGCCCCGTTGGGGCGAGCAGTACTTC
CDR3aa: CSAGFGGPRWGEQYF

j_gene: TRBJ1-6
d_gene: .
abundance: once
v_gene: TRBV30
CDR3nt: TGTGCCTGGGGTGTACTAGGCGGTTCACCCCTCCACTTT
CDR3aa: CAWGVLGGSPLHF

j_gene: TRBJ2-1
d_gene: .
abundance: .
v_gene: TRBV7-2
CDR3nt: TGTGCCAGCAGCTTTAACAACCACTACAATGAGCAGTTCTTC
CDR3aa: CASSFNNHYNEQFF

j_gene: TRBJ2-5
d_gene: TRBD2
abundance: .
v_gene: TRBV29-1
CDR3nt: TGCAGCGTTGAGGCTAGCGGGGGGGGTGAGACCCAGTACTTC
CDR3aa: CSVEASGGGETQYF

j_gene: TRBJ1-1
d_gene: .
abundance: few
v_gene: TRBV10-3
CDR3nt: TGTGCCATCAGTGACTATGGGGGCTGGGAAGCTTTCTTT
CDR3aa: CAISDYGGWEAFF

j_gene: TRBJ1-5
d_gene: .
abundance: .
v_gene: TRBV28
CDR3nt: TGTGCCAGCAGACTGGACCATAGCAATCAGCCCCAGCATTTT
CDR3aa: CASRLDHSNQPQHF

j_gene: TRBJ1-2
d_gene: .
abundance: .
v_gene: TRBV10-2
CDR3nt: TGCGCCAGCAGGTGGACGGATAACTATGGCTACACCTTC
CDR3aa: CASRWTDNYGYTF

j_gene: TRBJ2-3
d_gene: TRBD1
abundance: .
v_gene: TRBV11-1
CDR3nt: TGTGCCAGCAGCCGGGGGACAGGGCTAAAGGGCACAGATACGCAGTATTTT
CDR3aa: CASSRGTGLKGTDTQYF

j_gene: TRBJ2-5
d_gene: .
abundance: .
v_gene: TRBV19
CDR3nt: TGTGCCAGTAGTAATTTTCAGGATTCGGAGACCCAGTACTTC
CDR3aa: CASSNFQDSETQYF

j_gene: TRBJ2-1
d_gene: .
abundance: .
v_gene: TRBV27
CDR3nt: TGTGCCAGCAGCCAAACAGAGCGGAGGGAGCAGTTCTTC
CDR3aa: CASSQTERREQFF

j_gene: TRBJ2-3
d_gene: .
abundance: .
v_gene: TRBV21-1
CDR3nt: TGTGCCAGCAGCAAAGCAAATACAGATACGCAGTATTTT
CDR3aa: CASSKANTDTQYF

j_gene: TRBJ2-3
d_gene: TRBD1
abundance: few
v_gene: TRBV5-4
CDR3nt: TGTGCCAGCAGCCAGGGACCTCAGGGGGTTGGGACAGATACGCAGTATTTT
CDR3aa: CASSQGPQGVGTDTQYF

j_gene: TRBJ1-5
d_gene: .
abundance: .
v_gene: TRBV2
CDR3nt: TGTGCCAGCAATGACAACTGGGAGGATCAGCCCCAGCATTTT
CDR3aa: CASNDNWEDQPQHF

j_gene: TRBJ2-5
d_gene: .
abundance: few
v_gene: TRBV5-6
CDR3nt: TGTGCCAGCAGCTTTGAGGAGACCCAGTACTTC
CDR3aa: CASSFEETQYF

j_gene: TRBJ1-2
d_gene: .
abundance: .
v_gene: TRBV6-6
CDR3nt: TGTGCCAGCAGTTACTCGCCAGGGTCGAACTATGGCTACACCTTC
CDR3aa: CASSYSPGSNYGYTF

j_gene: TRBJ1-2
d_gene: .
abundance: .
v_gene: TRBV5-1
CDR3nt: TGCGCCAGCAGCTTGGGAGTCAGGGGAACTGATGGCTACACCTTC
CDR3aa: CASSLGVRGTDGYTF

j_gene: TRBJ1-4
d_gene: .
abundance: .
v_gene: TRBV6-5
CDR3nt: TGTGCCAGCAGTCGGGTTACAACTAATGAAAAACTGTTTTTT
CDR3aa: CASSRVTTNEKLFF

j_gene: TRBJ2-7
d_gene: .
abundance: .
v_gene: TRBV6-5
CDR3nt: TGTGCCAGCAGTTACTCCTTGGACCCTCCCTACGAGCAGTACTTC
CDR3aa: CASSYSLDPPYEQYF

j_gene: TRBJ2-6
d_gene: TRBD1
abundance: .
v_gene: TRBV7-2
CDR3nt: TGTGCCAGCAGCTTAGGGACAGGGTCTGGGGCCAACGTCCTGACTTTC
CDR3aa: CASSLGTGSGANVLTF

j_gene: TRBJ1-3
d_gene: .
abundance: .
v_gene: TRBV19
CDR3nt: TGTGCCAGTAGTAACCGATCCCAAGCTGGAAACACCATATATTTT
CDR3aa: CASSNRSQAGNTIYF

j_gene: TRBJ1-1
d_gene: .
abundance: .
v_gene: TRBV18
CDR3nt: TGTGCCAGCTCACCACTCCCCCCTCCAGGGAACACTGAAGCTTTCTTT
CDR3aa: CASSPLPPPGNTEAFF

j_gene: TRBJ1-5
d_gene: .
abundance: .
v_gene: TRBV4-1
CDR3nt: TGCGCCAGCAGCCCAGCCTGGGGGGGGGAGGTTCAGCCCCAGCATTTT
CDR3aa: CASSPAWGGEVQPQHF

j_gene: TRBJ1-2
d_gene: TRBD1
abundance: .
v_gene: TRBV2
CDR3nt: TGTGCCAGCAGTGCGGGACAGGGAGGATTCTATGGCTACACCTTC
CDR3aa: CASSAGQGGFYGYTF

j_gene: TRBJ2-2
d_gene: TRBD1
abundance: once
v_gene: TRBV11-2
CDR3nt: TGTGCCAGCAGCCCGCGACAGGGTGTGGGCGGGGAGCTGTTTTTT
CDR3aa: CASSPRQGVGGELFF

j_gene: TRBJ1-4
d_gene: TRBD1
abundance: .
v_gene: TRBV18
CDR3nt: TGTGCCAGCTCACGTACCCGGACGCCGGACAGGCGTAATGAAAAACTGTTTTTT
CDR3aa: CASSRTRTPDRRNEKLFF

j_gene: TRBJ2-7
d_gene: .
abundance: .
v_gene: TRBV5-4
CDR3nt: TGTGCCAGCAGTGATTTCCGGACTGGGGTTTACGAGCAGTACTTC
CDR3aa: CASSDFRTGVYEQYF

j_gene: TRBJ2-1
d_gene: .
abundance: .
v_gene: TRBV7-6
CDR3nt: TGTGCCAGCAGCCGGACAGCCAATGAGCAGTTCTTC
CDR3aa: CASSRTANEQFF

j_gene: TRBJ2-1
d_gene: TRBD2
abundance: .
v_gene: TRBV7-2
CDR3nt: TGTGCCAGCAGCTTCCTAATGGGGGGGAGGTTCTTC
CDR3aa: CASSFLMGGRFF

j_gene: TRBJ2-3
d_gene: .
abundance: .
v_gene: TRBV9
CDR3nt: TGTGCCAGCAGCGTAGGACCGGACGCGACAGATACGCAGTATTTT
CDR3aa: CASSVGPDATDTQYF

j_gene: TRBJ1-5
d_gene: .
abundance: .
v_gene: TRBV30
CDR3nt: TGTGCCTGGAGTGTAGGAGGAAGGGCCCTCAATCAGCCCCAGCATTTT
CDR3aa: CAWSVGGRALNQPQHF

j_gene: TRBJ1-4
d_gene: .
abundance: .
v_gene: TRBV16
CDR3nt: TGTGCCAGCAGCCAATCCCGGGCAACTAATGAAAAACTGTTTTTT
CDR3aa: CASSQSRATNEKLFF